The rows below give T cell receptor beta chains drawn from one sample of a study of blood T cell repertoires in COVID-19. Assay used: immunoSEQ multiplex PCR; TCRdb lists only in-frame clones, some missing. Of over 110,000 clones detected, 79% appear once; the ten largest clones hold 3% to 4.5%. Sequencing was done on a sample of peripheral blood. The receptors come from a man in his 60s with acute or convalescent COVID-19. Both conserved end residues are part of each CDR3. The D gene is left open where the match is weak. Some rows have no size entry. The others give once, few or many, or a class for an expanded clone.

abundance: .
d_gene: .
v_gene: TRBV25-1
j_gene: TRBJ1-1
CDR3aa: CASSRGAEAFF
CDR3nt: TGTGCCAGCAGCCGGGGGGCTGAAGCTTTCTTT

abundance: .
d_gene: TRBD2
v_gene: TRBV7-9
j_gene: TRBJ2-3
CDR3aa: CASTWEGSTDTQYF
CDR3nt: TGTGCCAGCACCTGGGAGGGGAGCACAGATACGCAGTATTTT

abundance: .
d_gene: TRBD2
v_gene: TRBV7-2
j_gene: TRBJ2-5
CDR3aa: CASSLNPPGAGGLETQYF
CDR3nt: TGTGCCAGCAGCTTAAACCCGCCTGGAGCGGGAGGCCTAGAGACCCAGTACTTC

abundance: once
d_gene: .
v_gene: TRBV9
j_gene: TRBJ1-1
CDR3aa: CASSPRGRGNTEAFF
CDR3nt: TGTGCCAGCAGCCCCAGGGGCAGGGGGAACACTGAAGCTTTCTTT

abundance: .
d_gene: .
v_gene: TRBV18
j_gene: TRBJ2-7
CDR3aa: CASSPVGDRSYEQYF
CDR3nt: TGTGCCAGCTCACCCGTAGGCGACAGATCCTACGAGCAGTACTTC

abundance: .
d_gene: .
v_gene: TRBV28
j_gene: TRBJ1-1
CDR3aa: CASSLPGNTEAFF
CDR3nt: TGTGCCAGCAGTCTCCCAGGAAACACTGAAGCTTTCTTT

abundance: .
d_gene: .
v_gene: TRBV10-3
j_gene: TRBJ1-1
CDR3aa: CATVRQPNTEAFF
CDR3nt: TGTGCCACCGTCCGACAGCCGAACACTGAAGCTTTCTTT

abundance: .
d_gene: .
v_gene: TRBV18
j_gene: TRBJ1-4
CDR3aa: CASSPEVNEKLFF
CDR3nt: TGTGCCAGCTCACCGGAGGTTAATGAAAAACTGTTTTTT

abundance: .
d_gene: TRBD1
v_gene: TRBV18
j_gene: TRBJ2-3
CDR3aa: CASSLDRGGDTQYF
CDR3nt: TGTGCCAGCTCACTTGACAGGGGTGGAGATACGCAGTATTTT

abundance: .
d_gene: TRBD1
v_gene: TRBV19
j_gene: TRBJ1-1
CDR3aa: CASSATGGLTTEAFF
CDR3nt: TGTGCCAGTAGTGCGACAGGGGGCCTTACCACTGAAGCTTTCTTT

abundance: .
d_gene: TRBD2
v_gene: TRBV6-1
j_gene: TRBJ2-2
CDR3aa: CASSEATSGRADGAAGELFF
CDR3nt: TGTGCCAGCAGTGAAGCCACTAGCGGGAGGGCCGATGGCGCGGCCGGGGAGCTGTTTTTT

abundance: few
d_gene: .
v_gene: TRBV10-3
j_gene: TRBJ1-5
CDR3aa: CAISERGSGQPQHF
CDR3nt: TGTGCCATCAGTGAGAGGGGAAGCGGGCAGCCCCAGCATTTT

abundance: .
d_gene: TRBD2
v_gene: TRBV19
j_gene: TRBJ2-1
CDR3aa: CAIAGGPYNEQFF
CDR3nt: TGTGCGATAGCGGGAGGTCCCTACAATGAGCAGTTCTTC

abundance: .
d_gene: .
v_gene: TRBV7-9
j_gene: TRBJ2-1
CDR3aa: CASSLSEARAYNEQFF
CDR3nt: TGTGCCAGCAGCTTGTCTGAAGCGCGAGCCTACAATGAGCAGTTCTTC

abundance: .
d_gene: .
v_gene: TRBV7-2
j_gene: TRBJ2-5
CDR3aa: CASSPRQLQETQYF
CDR3nt: TGTGCCAGCAGCCCAAGACAGCTCCAAGAGACCCAGTACTTC

abundance: .
d_gene: .
v_gene: TRBV5-1
j_gene: TRBJ2-7
CDR3aa: CASSPDRRSYEQYF
CDR3nt: TGCGCCAGCAGCCCCGACAGACGATCCTACGAGCAGTACTTC

abundance: .
d_gene: .
v_gene: TRBV4-2
j_gene: TRBJ2-7
CDR3aa: CASSLEPSYEQYF
CDR3nt: TGTGCCAGCAGCCTCGAGCCCTCCTACGAGCAGTACTTC

abundance: .
d_gene: .
v_gene: TRBV29-1
j_gene: TRBJ1-6
CDR3aa: CSYQEGQGDSPLHF
CDR3nt: TGCAGCTACCAAGAAGGCCAGGGTGATTCACCCCTCCACTTT

abundance: .
d_gene: TRBD1
v_gene: TRBV6-5
j_gene: TRBJ1-1
CDR3aa: CASTTGGLGAFF
CDR3nt: TGTGCCAGTACGACAGGGGGATTGGGGGCTTTCTTT

abundance: .
d_gene: TRBD1
v_gene: TRBV19
j_gene: TRBJ1-2
CDR3aa: CASTNQGAGYGYTF
CDR3nt: TGTGCCAGTACCAATCAGGGGGCAGGCTATGGCTACACCTTC

abundance: .
d_gene: .
v_gene: TRBV14
j_gene: TRBJ1-6
CDR3aa: CASSRQHNSPLHF
CDR3nt: TGTGCCAGCAGCCGACAGCATAATTCACCCCTCCACTTT

abundance: .
d_gene: .
v_gene: TRBV6-6
j_gene: TRBJ2-2
CDR3aa: CASSYTLTGELFF
CDR3nt: TGTGCCAGCAGTTACACTCTAACCGGGGAGCTGTTTTTT

abundance: .
d_gene: TRBD2
v_gene: TRBV15
j_gene: TRBJ2-5
CDR3aa: CATSRDPPRGRAETQYF
CDR3nt: TGTGCCACCAGCAGAGATCCCCCCCGCGGGAGAGCAGAGACCCAGTACTTC

abundance: few
d_gene: TRBD2
v_gene: TRBV6-5
j_gene: TRBJ2-3
CDR3aa: CASKRESDTQYF
CDR3nt: TGTGCCAGCAAGCGGGAATCAGATACGCAGTATTTT

abundance: .
d_gene: TRBD1
v_gene: TRBV6-5
j_gene: TRBJ1-2
CDR3aa: CASSYSTGADGYTF
CDR3nt: TGTGCCAGCAGTTACTCGACAGGGGCAGATGGCTACACCTTC

abundance: .
d_gene: TRBD1
v_gene: TRBV30
j_gene: TRBJ1-2
CDR3aa: CAWDSRTGRRAYGYTF
CDR3nt: TGTGCCTGGGACTCCAGGACAGGCAGGCGAGCTTATGGCTACACCTTC

abundance: .
d_gene: .
v_gene: TRBV6-5
j_gene: TRBJ1-2
CDR3aa: CASSNAGIYGYTF
CDR3nt: TGTGCCAGCAGTAACGCAGGGATCTATGGCTACACCTTC

abundance: once
d_gene: TRBD1
v_gene: TRBV6-5
j_gene: TRBJ2-7
CDR3aa: CASSPDRGNSYEQYF
CDR3nt: TGTGCCAGCAGTCCCGACAGGGGAAACTCCTACGAGCAGTACTTC

abundance: .
d_gene: TRBD2
v_gene: TRBV4-2
j_gene: TRBJ2-1
CDR3aa: CASSQAHLADEQFF
CDR3nt: TGTGCCAGCAGCCAAGCCCACCTAGCGGATGAGCAGTTCTTC

abundance: once
d_gene: TRBD2
v_gene: TRBV7-8
j_gene: TRBJ2-2
CDR3aa: CASSPGGGRITGELFF
CDR3nt: TGTGCCAGCAGCCCCGGGGGGGGGAGAATCACCGGGGAGCTGTTTTTT

abundance: .
d_gene: .
v_gene: TRBV6-1
j_gene: TRBJ2-5
CDR3aa: CASSELGQQETQYF
CDR3nt: TGTGCCAGCAGTGAACTGGGACAACAAGAGACCCAGTACTTC

abundance: few
d_gene: .
v_gene: TRBV11-2
j_gene: TRBJ1-1
CDR3aa: CASSFDKNTEAFF
CDR3nt: TGTGCCAGCAGCTTCGACAAGAACACTGAAGCTTTCTTT

abundance: few
d_gene: TRBD2
v_gene: TRBV4-2
j_gene: TRBJ2-5
CDR3aa: CASSQDLAGGPSSETQYF
CDR3nt: TGTGCCAGCAGCCAAGATCTTGCGGGAGGGCCCTCTTCAGAGACCCAGTACTTC

abundance: .
d_gene: TRBD2
v_gene: TRBV6-4
j_gene: TRBJ2-2
CDR3aa: CASILTSGRAQDTGELFF
CDR3nt: TGTGCCAGCATCCTGACTAGCGGGAGGGCCCAGGACACCGGGGAGCTGTTTTTT

abundance: .
d_gene: .
v_gene: TRBV18
j_gene: TRBJ1-1
CDR3aa: CASSPPVQGDTEAFF
CDR3nt: TGTGCCAGCTCACCACCGGTACAGGGAGACACTGAAGCTTTCTTT

abundance: .
d_gene: TRBD2
v_gene: TRBV28
j_gene: TRBJ2-5
CDR3aa: CASSLSSGGGTKTQYF
CDR3nt: TGTGCCAGCAGTTTATCGTCGGGGGGAGGGACCAAGACCCAGTACTTC

abundance: .
d_gene: TRBD2
v_gene: TRBV7-7
j_gene: TRBJ2-5
CDR3aa: CASSLSGTETQYF
CDR3nt: TGTGCTAGCAGCCTTAGCGGGACGGAGACCCAGTACTTC